This T cell receptor beta chain was profiled in a study of spatial heterogeneity in lung cancer. Turning to the study itself: Donors were about 70 untreated early-stage non-small cell lung cancer patients.

Time point here: blood at routine non-recurrence follow-up after resection. Without sorting, whole RNA was sequenced from tumor, nontumor lung or frozen PBMC. Per germline, CDR1 SQVTM and CDR2 ANQGSEA. V was cut by 3 bases and J by 4 bases, with 16 bases left in between. The CDR3 has 15 residues. Each CDR3 protein is one row after TCRdb ran MiXCR on the 5' RACE reads. Here the sample spans about 120,000 distinct CDR3 sequences, approximately 12% being singletons. This clonotype originated in a male donor with early-stage non-small cell lung cancer. Sequenced material: PBMCs, taken at follow-up. This chain links TRBV29-1 with TRBJ2-1; D could derive from TRBD1 or TRBD2 (5 bases each). CDR3 bases: TGCAGCGTTGAGGAGGTTTACAGGACGTACAATGAGCAGTTCTTC. Protein product: CSVEEVYRTYNEQFF.